This TCR beta chain appears in the sequencing data of a study of beta chain features in type 1 diabetes. Findings and caveats of the study: TCRB CDR3 length was moderately but significantly reduced in all four CD4+ subsets of Type 1 diabetes patients. Patients with type 1 diabetes showed fewer VDJ junction insertions and more deletions.

cDNA synthesis used the whole RNA isolate, giving expressed TCRB sequences. Naive, central memory and regulatory T cell samples yielded a few million reads on average. Clones were sequenced by immunoSEQ multiplex PCR, and TCRdb holds only the in-frame ones, with some missing. The data contain approximately 160,000 clones, 50% to 70% of them seen just once; the ten biggest clones take up roughly 0.095%. In the case of this clone: What it binds is not known.

The sequencing input was naive CD4+ T cells from blood. The sequence was collected from a man younger than 40 with type 1 diabetes.

The CDR3 reads CASSANREAGELFF. CDR3 in DNA: TGTGCCAGCAGCGCGAACAGGGAGGCCGGGGAGCTGTTTTTT. The chain couples TRBV7-9 to TRBJ2-2; D is perhaps TRBD1 or TRBD2 (6 bases each). Germline V lookup: CDR1 SEHNR, CDR2 FQNEAQ (reference sequence). V gave up 5 bases and J gave up 6 bases, with 13 bases separating them. CDR3 size: 14 residues.